These T cell receptor beta chains were read from a single sample in a study of PD-1 blockade in classical Hodgkin lymphoma. The method was immunoSEQ multiplex PCR; TCRdb's version includes in-frame clones alone and lacks a portion of them. The repertoire includes some 96,000 clones, around 90% of them detected once, and approximately 2.8% sits in the top ten. The specimen comprised peripheral blood mononuclear cells (PBMCs), sampled at baseline. The receptors stem from a human donor with classical Hodgkin lymphoma. Each CDR3 is given with its conserved first and last residue. The D gene is left open where the match is weak. Where a row states a size, it is once, few, many or the class of an expanded clone; other rows omit it.

V	J	D	size	DNA	CDR3
TRBV30	TRBJ2-1	.	few	TGTGCCTGGAGTGTTCTAGGATGGCATGAGCAGTTCTTC	CAWSVLGWHEQFF
TRBV4-1	TRBJ2-7	TRBD2	.	TGCGCCAGCAGCCAAGATCCCGGGACTAGTCTGGGGTACGAGCAGTACTTC	CASSQDPGTSLGYEQYF
TRBV14	TRBJ2-7	.	.	TGTGCCAGCAGCCGACATCTGGACAGCTCCTACGAGCAGTACTTC	CASSRHLDSSYEQYF
TRBV11-3	TRBJ2-5	TRBD1	.	TGTGCCAGCAGCTACAGGGGGCGAAGAGAGACCCAGTACTTC	CASSYRGRRETQYF
TRBV27	TRBJ2-3	.	.	TGTGCCAGCAGCCCAGGGGCGCGGTCCACAGATACGCAGTATTTT	CASSPGARSTDTQYF
TRBV2	TRBJ2-7	.	.	TGTGCCAGCAAGGACTCCGGCTACGAGCAGTACTTC	CASKDSGYEQYF
TRBV19	TRBJ1-1	TRBD1	.	TGTGCCAGTAGTATAGGCCGAAACAGGGGGCTGGGGACTGAAGCTTTCTTT	CASSIGRNRGLGTEAFF
TRBV6-5	TRBJ2-7	TRBD2	.	TGTGCCAGCAAGCTAGCGGGTACCGCCTACGAGCAGTACTTC	CASKLAGTAYEQYF
TRBV5-6	TRBJ2-1	.	.	TGTGCCAGCAGCTTGGTAGGGGCCGGGGACAATGAGCAGTTCTTC	CASSLVGAGDNEQFF
TRBV30	TRBJ1-1	.	once	TGTGCCTGGTCCCGTGGAGGGGGGCGGACTGAAGCTTTCTTT	CAWSRGGGRTEAFF
TRBV29-1	TRBJ1-2	TRBD1	.	TGCAGCGTTGAAGCCCCGACAGGGAACTATGGCTACACCTTC	CSVEAPTGNYGYTF
TRBV7-2	TRBJ2-7	.	.	TGTGCCAGCAGCTCCACCGTTGGACGATACGAGCAGTACTTC	CASSSTVGRYEQYF
TRBV5-1	TRBJ2-5	.	once	TGCGCCAGCAGCTTGGCTGACAGTTCCAAGGAGACCCAGTACTTC	CASSLADSSKETQYF
TRBV6-1	TRBJ2-1	TRBD1	.	TGTGCCAGCAGCGTCGAGGGGGCAGGCGGTGAGCAGTTCTTC	CASSVEGAGGEQFF
TRBV5-1	TRBJ1-4	.	.	TGCGCCAGCAGCACCGAGCCCGGGCACCCTAATGAAAAACTGTTTTTT	CASSTEPGHPNEKLFF
TRBV9	TRBJ2-2	.	.	TGTGCCAGCAGCGTAGTCGGCACAGCGGCGAACACCGGGGAGCTGTTTTTT	CASSVVGTAANTGELFF
TRBV29-1	TRBJ2-1	TRBD2	.	TGCAGCGTTGGCGGGAGGGTGGACAATGAGCAGTTCTTC	CSVGGRVDNEQFF
TRBV5-1	TRBJ1-3	.	.	TGCGCCAGCAGCTATTGGAACTCTGGAAACACCATATATTTT	CASSYWNSGNTIYF
TRBV4-1	TRBJ2-7	TRBD1	.	TGCGCCAGCAGCCAAGATCCGGGACAGGCGGTTCACGAGCAGTACTTC	CASSQDPGQAVHEQYF
TRBV18	TRBJ1-2	TRBD1	.	TGTGCCAGCTTGGGGACAGGCCAGAACTATGGCTACACCTTC	CASLGTGQNYGYTF
TRBV6-6	TRBJ1-1	.	.	TGTGCCAGCAGTTTCCCCCAGAACACTGAAGCTTTCTTT	CASSFPQNTEAFF
TRBV27	TRBJ2-7	.	.	TGTGCCAGCAGTTTACAGGGCCAAAGCTCCTACGAGCAGTACTTC	CASSLQGQSSYEQYF
TRBV11-3	TRBJ2-3	TRBD2	.	TGTGCCAGCAGCCAAGAGGCTAGCGGGAGCCCGCAGTATTTT	CASSQEASGSPQYF
TRBV12-1	TRBJ2-1	.	once	TGTGCCAGCAGCCCGGCCAATGAGCAGTTCTTC	CASSPANEQFF
TRBV27	TRBJ2-6	TRBD2	.	TGTGCCAGCAGCCCCAATTCAGGACTAGCGGCTGGGGCCAACGTCCTGACTTTC	CASSPNSGLAAGANVLTF
TRBV7-8	TRBJ1-3	.	.	TGTGCCAGCAGCTCACTGACCCGGACAGCGGGAAACACCATATATTTT	CASSSLTRTAGNTIYF
TRBV28	TRBJ1-2	.	.	TGTGCCAGCAGTTTTAACCCCCCAGGGCCCAACTATGGCTACACCTTC	CASSFNPPGPNYGYTF
TRBV4-1	TRBJ2-6	.	.	TGCGCCAGCAGCCAAGTGCGTTCCTTCTCTGGGGCCAACGTCCTGACTTTC	CASSQVRSFSGANVLTF
TRBV9	TRBJ2-5	.	.	TGTGCCAGCAGCGTAGGCACGTACGGAGAAGTGGGGCAAGAGACCCAGTACTTC	CASSVGTYGEVGQETQYF
TRBV4-2	TRBJ2-1	TRBD2	.	TGTGCCAGCAGCCAGTACCTTAGCGGGAGTCCCCTCAATGAGCAGTTCTTC	CASSQYLSGSPLNEQFF
TRBV19	TRBJ1-5	.	.	TGTGCCAGTAGCCTTTTCAATCAGCCCCAGCATTTT	CASSLFNQPQHF
TRBV6-8	TRBJ2-3	TRBD2	.	TGTGCCAGCAGTTACGAGTCGACTAGCGGGAGACCGAGCACAGATACGCAGTATTTT	CASSYESTSGRPSTDTQYF
TRBV6-6	TRBJ2-7	.	.	TGTGCCAGCAGTCGGCAGGGGTACTCCTACGAGCAGTACTTC	CASSRQGYSYEQYF
TRBV20-1	TRBJ2-2	.	.	TGCAGTGCCGACGGGGGGCGGGAGCTGTTTTTT	CSADGGRELFF
TRBV28	TRBJ2-3	TRBD1	.	TGTGCCAGCAGACCGCGACAGGGTGTTGCAGATACGCAGTATTTT	CASRPRQGVADTQYF
TRBV6-1	TRBJ2-2	.	.	TGTGCCAGCCCGGGGTTTAGCACCGGGGAGCTGTTTTTT	CASPGFSTGELFF
TRBV9	TRBJ1-1	TRBD1	.	TGTGCCAGCAGCGACAGACAGGGGACCTTCTTT	CASSDRQGTFF
TRBV9	TRBJ2-5	TRBD2	.	TGTGCCAGCAGCCTCCGGGGACTAGCGGGAGAACGAGAGACCCAGTACTTC	CASSLRGLAGERETQYF
TRBV28	TRBJ2-1	.	.	TGTGCCAGCAGTTTTCTGATCTCGAGTGAGCAGTTCTTC	CASSFLISSEQFF
TRBV9	TRBJ2-3	.	.	TGTGCCAGCAGCGTAGCTACTCGGGGGGATACGCAGTATTTT	CASSVATRGDTQYF
TRBV4-1	TRBJ2-7	.	.	TGCGCCAGCAGCCAAAGTAGGGAATATAGATCCTACGAGCAGTACTTC	CASSQSREYRSYEQYF
TRBV4-2	TRBJ2-1	.	.	TGTGCCAGCAGCCAAGGCACTAGTACCAATGAGCAGTTCTTC	CASSQGTSTNEQFF
TRBV2	TRBJ2-1	TRBD2	.	TGTGCCAGCAGTTCACCGGGACTATCTTCCTACAATGAGCAGTTCTTC	CASSSPGLSSYNEQFF
TRBV28	TRBJ2-2	.	.	TGTGCCAGCAGTGCGGGAAACACCGGGGAGCTGTTTTTT	CASSAGNTGELFF
TRBV4-1	TRBJ1-4	.	few	TGCGCCAGCAGCCACCCCTATGAAAAACTGTTTTTT	CASSHPYEKLFF
TRBV11-3	TRBJ1-1	.	.	TGTGCCAGCAGCTACACTAGGGCCGTTTTCTTT	CASSYTRAVFF
TRBV28	TRBJ2-7	TRBD1	.	TGTGCCAGCAGTTTGGTCATGACAGGGGGCTACGAGCAGTACTTC	CASSLVMTGGYEQYF
TRBV18	TRBJ2-7	.	.	TGTGCCAGCTCACCTAGGGACTACGAGCAGTACTTC	CASSPRDYEQYF
TRBV4-2	TRBJ2-7	TRBD1	.	TGTGCCAGCAGCCGGGACGGGACAGGGGGTGACGAGCAGTACTTC	CASSRDGTGGDEQYF
TRBV5-6	TRBJ2-7	.	.	TGTGCCAGCAGCATGGCAGGAGAGTACGAGCAGTACTTC	CASSMAGEYEQYF
TRBV27	TRBJ2-3	.	.	TGTGCCAGCAGTTTATCAGCCCCCACAGATACGCAGTATTTT	CASSLSAPTDTQYF
TRBV7-6	TRBJ2-3	TRBD1	once	TGTGCCAGCAGCTTAACACAGGGGCGCGGGCCAGATACGCAGTATTTT	CASSLTQGRGPDTQYF
TRBV7-7	TRBJ2-7	.	.	TGTGCCAGCAGCTATTGTAAGACCCGCGAACGCTACGAGCAGTACTTC	CASSYCKTRERYEQYF
TRBV6-1	TRBJ2-2	TRBD1	.	TGTGCCAGCGAAGGGGGCGCGGACACCGGGGAGCTGTTTTTT	CASEGGADTGELFF
TRBV11-2	TRBJ2-1	TRBD2	.	TGTGCCAGCAGCCTGGGTAGCGGGAGGGCCGTCAAGTTCTTC	CASSLGSGRAVKFF